The 7 T cell receptor beta chains below all came from one sample that was sequenced in a study of cytomegalovirus exposure and HLA in healthy donors. Sequencing was performed with immunoSEQ multiplex PCR; in TCRdb, only in-frame clones are kept and a portion is missing. The repertoire holds around 400,000 clones, with 86% as singletons. Material: PBMCs. These receptors originate from a young woman in good health and CMV-seronegative.

V usage is TRBV6-5 and J usage is TRBJ1-2; D gene ambiguous. The CDR3 covers 13 residues. Germline V gives CDR1 MNHEY, CDR2 SVGAGI. Trimming pared 0 bases from V and 8 bases from J, leaving 10 bases between. The CDR3, as DNA: TGTGCCAGCAGTTACTCGGCGGAGGTCGGCTACACCTTC. It encodes CASSYSAEVGYTF.

The chain joins TRBV10-3 to TRBJ1-2; TRBD1 matches at 8 bases. CDR1 is ENHRY and CDR2 is SYGVKD in the germline V gene. Germline trimming cut 4 bases from V and 7 bases from J; bases unmatched to any gene: 2. The CDR3 totals 12 residues. For the CDR3, the DNA is TGTGCCATCAGTGGGGACAGGCCTGGCTACACCTTC. Translating it yields CAISGDRPGYTF.

This clone was seen a few times. The chain has TRBV28 and TRBJ2-7; 8 bases fit TRBD1. Germline V CDR1 and CDR2: MDHEN, SYDVKM. The CDR3 covers 14 residues. The trim removed 6 bases at V and 5 bases at J, leaving 9 bases unmatched. The CDR3 loop reads CASSPTGAHNEQYF. The DNA of the CDR3 is TGTGCCAGCAGCCCGACAGGGGCACATAACGAGCAGTACTTC. The whole variable domain, remainder taken from reference TRBV28 and TRBJ2-7, is DVKVTQSSRYLVKRTGEKVFLECVQDMDHENMFWYRQDPGLGLRLIYFSYDVKMKEKGDIPEGYSVSREKKERFSLILESASTNQTSMYLCASSPTGAHNEQYFGPGTRLTVT.

The chain employs TRBV5-1 and TRBJ2-6, with D perhaps matching TRBD1 (5 bases). Trimming cost V 7 bases and J 2 bases, with 10 bases left between them. The CDR3 is 14 amino acids. Germline V CDR1 and CDR2: SGHRS, YFSETQ. CDR3 sequence reads: CASVPTAGANVLTF. The CDR3 coding sequence is TGCGCCAGCGTCCCGACAGCTGGGGCCAACGTCCTGACTTTC.

The chain carries TRBV4-1 and TRBJ2-5, with TRBD2 matching 12 bases. Germline CDR1 and CDR2: MGHRA and YSYEKL. Unmatched junction bases numbered 6, after V lost 1 base and J lost 6 bases. This CDR3 is 16 amino acids long. CDR3 protein: CASSQVPSGREKTQYF. Written as DNA, the CDR3 is TGCGCCAGCAGCCAAGTCCCTAGCGGGAGGGAAAAGACCCAGTACTTC.

This clone was detected only once. The gene calls are TRBV28 and TRBJ2-6; 7 positions match TRBD1. Germline CDR1 MDHEN, CDR2 SYDVKM. The V gene end was trimmed by 5 bases and the J gene end by 1 base; junction bases not matched to a gene: 11. This CDR3 is 18 amino acids long. The CDR3 bases are TGTGCCAGCAGTGCCACAGGGGCCGCAGGGTCTGGGGCCAACGTCCTGACTTTC. Translating it yields CASSATGAAGSGANVLTF. Filled out from reference TRBV28 and TRBJ2-6, the complete variable domain reads DVKVTQSSRYLVKRTGEKVFLECVQDMDHENMFWYRQDPGLGLRLIYFSYDVKMKEKGDIPEGYSVSREKKERFSLILESASTNQTSMYLCASSATGAAGSGANVLTFGAGSRLTVL.

The V call is TRBV19, the J call TRBJ1-3, with D possibly TRBD1 on 5 matching bases. Deletions cut 5 bases from V and 4 bases from J, with 12 bases between. The CDR3 is 14 amino acids. Germline CDR1 is LNHDA and CDR2 is SQIVND (reference sequence). The CDR3 reads CASSSRTTGNTIYF. The CDR3 DNA reads TGTGCCAGTAGTTCTCGGACAACCGGAAACACCATATATTTT.